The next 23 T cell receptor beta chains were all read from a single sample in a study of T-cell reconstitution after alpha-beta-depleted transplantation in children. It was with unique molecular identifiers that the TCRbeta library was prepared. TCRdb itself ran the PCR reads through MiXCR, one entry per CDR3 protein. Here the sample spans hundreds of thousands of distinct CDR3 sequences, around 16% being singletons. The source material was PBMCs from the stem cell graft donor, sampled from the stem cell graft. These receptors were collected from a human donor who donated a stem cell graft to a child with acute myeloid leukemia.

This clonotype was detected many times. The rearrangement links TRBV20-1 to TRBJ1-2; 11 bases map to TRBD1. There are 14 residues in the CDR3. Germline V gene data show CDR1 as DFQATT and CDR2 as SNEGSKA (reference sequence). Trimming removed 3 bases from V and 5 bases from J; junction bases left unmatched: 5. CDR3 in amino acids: CSASLRDRGYGYTF. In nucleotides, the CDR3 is TGCAGTGCTAGTCTCCGGGACAGGGGGTATGGCTACACCTTC.

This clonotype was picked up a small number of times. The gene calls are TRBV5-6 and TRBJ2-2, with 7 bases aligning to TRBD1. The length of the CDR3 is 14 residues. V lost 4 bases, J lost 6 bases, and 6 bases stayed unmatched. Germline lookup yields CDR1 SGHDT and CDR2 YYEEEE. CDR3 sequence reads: CASSRAGGPGELFF. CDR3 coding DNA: TGTGCCAGCAGCCGCGCAGGGGGTCCCGGGGAGCTGTTTTTT.

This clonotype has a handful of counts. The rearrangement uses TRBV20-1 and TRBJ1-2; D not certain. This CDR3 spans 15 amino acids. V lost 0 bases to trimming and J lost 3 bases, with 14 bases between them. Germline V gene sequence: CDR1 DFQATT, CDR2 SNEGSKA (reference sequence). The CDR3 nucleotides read TGCAGTGCTAGAGAGTGGGGTGTTGGTGACTATGGCTACACCTTC. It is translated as CSAREWGVGDYGYTF.

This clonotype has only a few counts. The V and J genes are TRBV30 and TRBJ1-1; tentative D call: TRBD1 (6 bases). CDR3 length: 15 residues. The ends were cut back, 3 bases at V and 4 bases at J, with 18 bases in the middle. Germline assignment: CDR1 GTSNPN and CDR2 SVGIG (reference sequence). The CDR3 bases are TGTGCCTGGAGGGGAAAGGGGGGAATGACCACTGAAGCTTTCTTT. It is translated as CAWRGKGGMTTEAFF.

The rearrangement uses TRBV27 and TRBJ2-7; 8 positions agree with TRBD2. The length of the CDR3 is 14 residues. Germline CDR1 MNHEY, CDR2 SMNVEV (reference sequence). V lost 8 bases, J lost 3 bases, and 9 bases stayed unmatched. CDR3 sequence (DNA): TGTGCCAGCGCCTGGGTAAGCGGGGGCTACGAGCAGTACTTC. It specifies CASAWVSGGYEQYF.

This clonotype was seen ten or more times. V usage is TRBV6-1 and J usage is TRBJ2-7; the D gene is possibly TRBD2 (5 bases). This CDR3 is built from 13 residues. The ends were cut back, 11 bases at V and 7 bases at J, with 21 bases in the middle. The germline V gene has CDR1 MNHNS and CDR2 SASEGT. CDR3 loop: CASQPHHPGEQYV. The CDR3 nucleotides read TGTGCCTCCCAGCCTCATCACCCGGGAGAGCAGTACGTC.

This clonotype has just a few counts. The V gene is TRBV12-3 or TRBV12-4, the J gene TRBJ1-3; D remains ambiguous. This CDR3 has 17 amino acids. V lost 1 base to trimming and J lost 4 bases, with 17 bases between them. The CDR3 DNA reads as TGTGCCAGCAGTTTAGTCCCGCTTCAGCCGGGGGGAAACACCATATATTTT. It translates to CASSLVPLQPGGNTIYF.

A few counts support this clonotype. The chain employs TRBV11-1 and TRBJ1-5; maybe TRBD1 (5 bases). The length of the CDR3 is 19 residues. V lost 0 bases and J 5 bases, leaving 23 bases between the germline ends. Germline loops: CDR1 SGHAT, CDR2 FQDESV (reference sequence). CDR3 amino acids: CASSLALVGEGREDQPQHF. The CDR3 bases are TGTGCCAGCAGCTTAGCCCTAGTCGGGGAGGGACGGGAGGATCAGCCCCAGCATTTT. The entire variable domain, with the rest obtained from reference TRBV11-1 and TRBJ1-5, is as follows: EAEVAQSPRYKITEKSQAVAFWCDPISGHATLYWYRQILGQGPELLVQFQDESVVDDSQLPKDRFSAERLKGVDSTLKIQPAELGDSAMYLCASSLALVGEGREDQPQHFGDGTRLSIL.

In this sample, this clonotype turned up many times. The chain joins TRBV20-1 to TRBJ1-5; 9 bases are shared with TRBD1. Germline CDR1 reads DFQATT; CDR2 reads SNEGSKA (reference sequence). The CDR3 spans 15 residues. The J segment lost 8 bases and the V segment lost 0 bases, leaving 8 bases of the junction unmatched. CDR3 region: CSARDPTGGPEPQHF. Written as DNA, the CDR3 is TGCAGTGCTAGAGATCCCACAGGGGGCCCGGAGCCCCAGCATTTT.

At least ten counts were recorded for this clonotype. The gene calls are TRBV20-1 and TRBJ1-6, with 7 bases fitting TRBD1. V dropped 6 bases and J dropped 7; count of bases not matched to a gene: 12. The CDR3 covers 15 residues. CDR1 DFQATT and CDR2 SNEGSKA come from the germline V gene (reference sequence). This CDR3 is CSASWGGQRNSPLHF. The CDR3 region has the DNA TGCAGTGCCAGTTGGGGGGGACAGCGGAATTCACCCCTCCACTTT.

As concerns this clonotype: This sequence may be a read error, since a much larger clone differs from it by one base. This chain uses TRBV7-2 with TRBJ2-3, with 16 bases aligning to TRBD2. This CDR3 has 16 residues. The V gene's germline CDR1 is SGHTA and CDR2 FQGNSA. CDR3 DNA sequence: TGTGCCAGCGGCTTCGGGACTAGCGGGGGGGCAGATACGCAGTATTTT. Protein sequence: CASGFGTSGGADTQYF.

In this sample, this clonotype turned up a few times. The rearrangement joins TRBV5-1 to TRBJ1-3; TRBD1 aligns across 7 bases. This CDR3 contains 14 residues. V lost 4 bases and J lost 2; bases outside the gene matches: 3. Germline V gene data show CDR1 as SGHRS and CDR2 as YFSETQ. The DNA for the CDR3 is TGCGCCAGCAGCACGACAGGGACTGGAAACACCATATATTTT. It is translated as CASSTTGTGNTIYF.

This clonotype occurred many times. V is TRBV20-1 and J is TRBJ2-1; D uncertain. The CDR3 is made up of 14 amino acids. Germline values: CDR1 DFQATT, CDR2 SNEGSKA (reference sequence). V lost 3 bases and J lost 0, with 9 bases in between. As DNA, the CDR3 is TGCAGTGCTAGGATGCCTAGCTCCTACAATGAGCAGTTCTTC. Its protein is CSARMPSSYNEQFF.

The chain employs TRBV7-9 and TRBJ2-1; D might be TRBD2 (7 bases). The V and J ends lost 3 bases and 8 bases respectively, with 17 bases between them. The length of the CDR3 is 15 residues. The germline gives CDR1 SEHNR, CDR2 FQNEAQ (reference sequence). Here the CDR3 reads CASSLGGGQWDEQFF. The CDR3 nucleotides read TGTGCCAGCAGCTTGGGGGGGGGCCAGTGGGATGAGCAGTTCTTC.

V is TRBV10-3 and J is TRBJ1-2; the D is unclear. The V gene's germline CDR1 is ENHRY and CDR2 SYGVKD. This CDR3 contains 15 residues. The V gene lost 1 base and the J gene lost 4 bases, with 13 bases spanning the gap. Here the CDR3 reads CAISELGTNFYGYTF. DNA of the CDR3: TGTGCCATCAGTGAGTTAGGAACAAATTTCTATGGCTACACCTTC.

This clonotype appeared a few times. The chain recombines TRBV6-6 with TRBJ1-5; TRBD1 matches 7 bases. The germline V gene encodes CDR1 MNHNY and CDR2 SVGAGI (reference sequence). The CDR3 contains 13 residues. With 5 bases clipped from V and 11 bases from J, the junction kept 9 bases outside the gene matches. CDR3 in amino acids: CASSAGSQGAQHF. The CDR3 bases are TGTGCCAGCAGTGCAGGGTCCCAGGGGGCCCAGCATTTT.

Written as DNA, the CDR3 is TGTGCCAGCAGTTTAATGCAGGGGGCTGGCGGCTACACCTTC. Its protein product is CASSLMQGAGGYTF. The chain couples TRBV12-3 or TRBV12-4 to TRBJ1-2; 8 nucleotides match TRBD1. This CDR3 has 14 residues. The V and J ends lost 2 bases and 8 bases, in that order; junction bases with no gene match: 7.

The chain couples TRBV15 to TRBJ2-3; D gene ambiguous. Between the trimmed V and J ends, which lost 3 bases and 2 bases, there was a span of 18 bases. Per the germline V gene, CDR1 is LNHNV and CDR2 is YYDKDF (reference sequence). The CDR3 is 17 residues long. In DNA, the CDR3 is TGTGCCACCAGCAGTCGATCCGGAGCGTCGTACACAGATACGCAGTATTTT. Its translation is CATSSRSGASYTDTQYF.

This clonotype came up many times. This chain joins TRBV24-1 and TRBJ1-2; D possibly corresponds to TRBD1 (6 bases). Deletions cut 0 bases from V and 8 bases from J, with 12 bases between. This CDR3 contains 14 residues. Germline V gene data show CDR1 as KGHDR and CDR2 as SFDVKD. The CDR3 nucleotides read TGTGCCACCAGTGATTTGACAGGGCTTGGAGGCTACACCTTC. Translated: CATSDLTGLGGYTF.

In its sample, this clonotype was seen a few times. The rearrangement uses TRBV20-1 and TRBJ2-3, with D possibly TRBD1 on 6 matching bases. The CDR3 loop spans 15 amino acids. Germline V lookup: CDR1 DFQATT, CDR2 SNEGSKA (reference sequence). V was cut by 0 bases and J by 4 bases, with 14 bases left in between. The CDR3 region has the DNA TGCAGTGCTAGAGATACAGGGCAGGGGCCAGATACGCAGTATTTT. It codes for CSARDTGQGPDTQYF.

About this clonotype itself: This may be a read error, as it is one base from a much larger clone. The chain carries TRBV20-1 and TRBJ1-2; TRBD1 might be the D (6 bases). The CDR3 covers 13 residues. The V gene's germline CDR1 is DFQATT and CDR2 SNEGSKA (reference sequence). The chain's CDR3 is CSARVGGGLGYNF. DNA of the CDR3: TGCAGTGCTAGGGTCGGGGGGGGCCTAGGCTACAACTTC.

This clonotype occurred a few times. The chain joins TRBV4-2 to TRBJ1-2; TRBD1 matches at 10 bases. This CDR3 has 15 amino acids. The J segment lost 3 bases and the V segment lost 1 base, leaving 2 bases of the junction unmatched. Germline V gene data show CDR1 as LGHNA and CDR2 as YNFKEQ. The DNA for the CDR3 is TGTGCCAGCAGCCAAGCGACAGGGGGCGACTATGGCTACACCTTC. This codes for CASSQATGGDYGYTF.

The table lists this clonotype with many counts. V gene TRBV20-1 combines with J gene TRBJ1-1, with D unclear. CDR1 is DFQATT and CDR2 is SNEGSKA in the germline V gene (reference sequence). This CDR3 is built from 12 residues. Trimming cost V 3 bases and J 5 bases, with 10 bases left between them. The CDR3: CSARTPKTEAFF. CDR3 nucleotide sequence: TGCAGTGCTAGGACCCCTAAGACTGAAGCTTTCTTT.